The 2 T cell receptor beta chains below all came from one sample that was sequenced in a study of blood T cell repertoires in COVID-19. The data were produced by immunoSEQ multiplex PCR, yet TCRdb's version contains in-frame clones alone and is incomplete. The sample includes 200,000 to 300,000 clones, approximately 80% of them seen just once. Sequencing was carried out using peripheral blood. The receptor set was obtained from a man in his 60s with acute or convalescent COVID-19.

This rearrangement joins TRBV28 to TRBJ2-1, with D perhaps TRBD2 (5 bases). This CDR3 is 12 amino acids long. Per the germline V gene, CDR1 is MDHEN and CDR2 is SYDVKM. The V end lost 4 bases, the J end lost 9 bases, and 10 bases lay between the germline ends. CDR3 region: CASSSSLPEQFF. The CDR3 DNA follows: TGTGCCAGCAGTTCTAGCCTCCCTGAGCAGTTCTTC. Combining the CDR3 with reference TRBV28 and TRBJ2-1 gives the whole variable domain DVKVTQSSRYLVKRTGEKVFLECVQDMDHENMFWYRQDPGLGLRLIYFSYDVKMKEKGDIPEGYSVSREKKERFSLILESASTNQTSMYLCASSSSLPEQFFGPGTRLTVL.

This chain links TRBV24-1 with TRBJ2-1; unclear D gene. Per germline, CDR1 KGHDR and CDR2 SFDVKD. The V gene lost 3 bases and the J gene lost 7 bases, with 15 bases spanning the gap. This CDR3 has 15 amino acids. In DNA, the CDR3 is TGTGCCACCAGTGATAGGTGGGCGCTCCGGAATGAGCAGTTCTTC. Encoded protein: CATSDRWALRNEQFF.